This record covers a single T cell receptor beta chain. This sample was included in a study of shared clonotypes between healthy human individuals. Generated by immunoSEQ multiplex PCR, the TCRdb table keeps only in-frame clones and is missing some. The sample has some 2,100,000 clones; 90% to 97% are singletons. Trimming cost V 6 bases and J 3 bases; bases outside gene matches: 9. This CDR3 comprises 15 residues. Germline CDR1 MRHNA, CDR2 SNTAGT. This TCR derives from a man between 18 and 29 years old in good health. Sequenced material: naive CD4+ T cells sorted from blood. The subset: CD45RA+ positively selected. V usage is TRBV6-4 and J usage is TRBJ2-7; 9 positions match TRBD1. As DNA, the CDR3 is TGTGCCAGCAGGGCCGAAGACAGGGGGAACTACGAGCAGTACTTC. Translated, it gives CASRAEDRGNYEQYF.